This is a list of T cell receptor beta chains from one sample in a study of vaccination effects on CD4 cells after COVID-19. The data were produced by immunoSEQ multiplex PCR, yet TCRdb's version contains in-frame clones alone and is incomplete. The sample includes 84,000 or so clones, roughly 80% of them seen just once. Antigens for these TCRs are unknown. The sequencing used CD4+ T cells from PBMCs cultured with HCoV-OC43 spike peptides, collected after COVID-19 vaccination. The receptors here all came from a human donor who received a COVID-19 vaccine. Both conserved end residues are part of each CDR3. A D gene is named only where the DNA matches it firmly. Only some rows state a clone size, as once, few, many or a class for expanded clones.

clone_size	d_call	v_call	j_call	cdr3_aa	cdr3_nt
NA	NA	TRBV6-1	TRBJ1-2	CASSESYYGYTF	TGTGCCAGCAGTGAGTCATACTACGGCTACACCTTC
NA	TRBD1	TRBV18	TRBJ1-1	CASSRDRVTEAFF	TGTGCCAGCTCACGGGACAGGGTCACTGAAGCTTTCTTT
NA	TRBD1	TRBV9	TRBJ1-1	CASSFIGGQGGVWTEAFF	TGTGCCAGCAGCTTCATAGGGGGACAGGGTGGCGTATGGACTGAAGCTTTCTTT
NA	TRBD2	TRBV11-2	TRBJ2-1	CASSTGTSRFF	TGTGCCAGCAGTACGGGGACTAGTAGGTTCTTC
NA	NA	TRBV4-3	TRBJ1-1	CASSQRIVSPGLTSNTEAFF	TGCGCCAGCAGCCAACGGATAGTGAGTCCAGGCTTAACTTCGAACACTGAAGCTTTCTTT
NA	TRBD2	TRBV10-2	TRBJ2-3	CASSDGTSGLDTQYF	TGCGCCAGCAGTGACGGGACTAGCGGCCTAGATACGCAGTATTTT
NA	TRBD1	TRBV19	TRBJ1-1	CASKKQGRNTEAFF	TGTGCCAGTAAGAAACAGGGGAGGAACACTGAAGCTTTCTTT
NA	TRBD1	TRBV3-1/TRBV3-2	TRBJ1-5	CASSQDCSPGQGLISNQPQHF	TGTGCCAGCAGCCAAGATTGCAGTCCAGGACAGGGGTTGATAAGCAATCAGCCCCAGCATTTT
NA	NA	TRBV18	TRBJ1-1	CASSQNSNTEAFF	TGTGCCAGCTCACAAAACAGTAACACTGAAGCTTTCTTT
NA	TRBD1	TRBV24-1	TRBJ1-5	CATSDCDRASFCNQPQHF	TGTGCCACCAGTGATTGCGACAGGGCCTCTTTTTGCAATCAGCCCCAGCATTTT
NA	NA	TRBV5-1	TRBJ1-6	CASSYRTVFSSSYNSPLHF	TGCGCCAGCAGCTACAGGACAGTTTTCTCGAGCTCCTATAATTCACCCCTCCACTTT
NA	TRBD1	TRBV11-2	TRBJ1-2	CATHRGNNYGYTF	TGTGCCACTCACAGGGGCAACAACTATGGCTACACCTTC
NA	NA	TRBV20-1	TRBJ1-1	CSASRQFEAFF	TGCAGTGCTAGCCGACAGTTCGAAGCTTTCTTT
NA	NA	TRBV9	TRBJ1-1	CASSQRVLGAEAFF	TGTGCCAGCAGCCAACGGGTCCTGGGTGCTGAAGCTTTCTTT
NA	TRBD1	TRBV5-1	TRBJ2-5	CASNTGGEGTQYF	TGCGCCAGCAATACAGGGGGCGAAGGGACCCAGTACTTC
NA	TRBD1	TRBV15	TRBJ2-6	CATSRGQGINSGANVLTF	TGTGCCACCAGCAGAGGACAGGGGATTAACTCTGGGGCCAACGTCCTGACTTTC
NA	TRBD1	TRBV7-2	TRBJ1-5	CASSWDSSNQPQHF	TGTGCCAGCAGCTGGGACAGTAGCAATCAGCCCCAGCATTTT
NA	TRBD2	TRBV5-4	TRBJ2-3	CASSLTSGASTDTQYF	TGTGCCAGCAGCTTAACTAGCGGGGCTAGCACAGATACGCAGTATTTT
NA	NA	TRBV19	TRBJ1-1	CASIVSLGHTEAFF	TGTGCCAGTATCGTGAGTCTAGGGCACACTGAAGCTTTCTTT
NA	TRBD2	TRBV20-1	TRBJ2-3	CSASSGTSTDTQYF	TGCAGTGCTAGTAGCGGGACAAGCACAGATACGCAGTATTTT
NA	NA	TRBV19	TRBJ2-1	CASIDSGDSLNEQFF	TGTGCCAGTATTGACTCGGGGGACAGCCTTAATGAGCAGTTCTTC
NA	NA	TRBV6-4	TRBJ2-1	CASSVIGGEQFF	TGTGCCAGCAGTGTTATTGGTGGTGAGCAGTTCTTC
NA	NA	TRBV5-5	TRBJ1-6	CASGTPLFGALHF	TGTGCCAGCGGGACACCGCTATTCGGGGCCCTCCACTTT
NA	TRBD1	TRBV6-6	TRBJ1-2	CASRPGQGANYGYTF	TGTGCCAGCAGGCCCGGACAGGGGGCTAACTATGGCTACACCTTC
NA	TRBD2	TRBV6-2/TRBV6-3	TRBJ2-5	CASCRGGAGQETQYF	TGTGCCAGCTGCCGCGGGGGGGCCGGTCAGGAGACCCAGTACTTC
NA	NA	TRBV19	TRBJ2-3	CASRRGSSTDTQYF	TGTGCCAGTCGCCGGGGTTCTAGCACAGATACGCAGTATTTT
few	NA	TRBV30	TRBJ1-3	CAWNDRRTGNTIYF	TGTGCCTGGAATGACAGACGCACTGGAAACACCATATATTTT
NA	TRBD2	TRBV7-2	TRBJ2-1	CASSLLSGSSYNEQFF	TGTGCCAGCAGCTTACTAAGCGGGAGCTCCTACAATGAGCAGTTCTTC
NA	NA	TRBV4-3	TRBJ1-2	CASSQKGAPYGYTF	TGCGCCAGCAGCCAAAAGGGAGCCCCCTATGGCTACACCTTC
NA	NA	TRBV6-1	TRBJ1-1	CASSELGGTEAFF	TGTGCCAGCAGTGAACTGGGGGGGACTGAAGCTTTCTTT
NA	TRBD2	TRBV7-3	TRBJ2-1	CASSLIGGSSYNEQFF	TGTGCCAGCAGCTTAATCGGCGGGAGCTCCTACAATGAGCAGTTCTTC
NA	NA	TRBV7-9	TRBJ1-1	CASIAKTTGNTEAFF	TGTGCCAGCATCGCGAAGACTACTGGGAACACTGAAGCTTTCTTT
NA	TRBD1	TRBV3-1/TRBV3-2	TRBJ1-1	CASSQSDRGATEAFF	TGTGCCAGCAGCCAATCCGACAGGGGAGCTACTGAAGCTTTCTTT